The next 15 T cell receptor beta chains were all read from a single sample in a study of vaccination and CD4 T cells after COVID-19. Oncomine TCR Beta short-read sequencing was applied to DNA from cultured CD4+ T cells. From the PCR reads, TCRdb called clonotypes with MiXCR, one entry per CDR3 protein. Of under 25,000 distinct CDR3 sequences listed, about 80% are singletons. The treatment denotes: approximately 9-day PBMC culture with coronavirus spike peptide pools or control peptides (ViraFEST assay). Their antigens remain unidentified. The source was CD4+ T cells from blood, cultured in vitro, collected after SARS-CoV-2 vaccination. Receptors were obtained from a human donor who received a COVID-19 vaccine.

The chain links TRBV6-1 to TRBJ1-6, with no clear D. The CDR3 runs to 15 residues. Germline loops: CDR1 MNHNS, CDR2 SASEGT. Trimming left V 3 bases short and J 6 bases short, with 12 bases between. This chain's CDR3 is CASSDGVTPNSPLHF. Here the CDR3 DNA reads TGTGCCAGCAGTGACGGGGTGACCCCTAATTCACCCCTCCACTTT.

This chain joins TRBV24-1 and TRBJ2-2; TRBD1 matches 8 bases. V shed 4 bases, J shed 0 bases, and the junction held 3 bases outside the gene matches. Germline V lookup: CDR1 KGHDR, CDR2 SFDVKD. This CDR3 contains 16 residues. DNA of the CDR3: TGTGCCACCAGTGAGTGGGACAGGCCGAACACCGGGGAGCTGTTTTTT. Residues: CATSEWDRPNTGELFF.

This chain uses TRBV10-3 with TRBJ1-2, with TRBD1 matching over 10 bases. CDR1 and CDR2 from the germline V gene are ENHRY and SYGVKD. After removal of 2 bases from V and 8 bases from J, the junction contained 8 bases not matched to a gene. The CDR3 runs 15 residues. The CDR3 bases are TGTGCCATCAGTGAGATTCTAAGGGACAGGGGAGGCTACACCTTC. Translation: CAISEILRDRGGYTF.

The rearrangement uses TRBV6-1 and TRBJ1-5; TRBD1 matches 12 bases. The trim removed 6 bases at V and 6 bases at J, leaving 6 bases unmatched. The CDR3 covers 15 residues. CDR1 is MNHNS, CDR2 SASEGT, per germline. The CDR3 region has the DNA TGTGCCAGCAGGGGGACAGGGGGCGTCGGTCAGCCCCAGCATTTT. Protein: CASRGTGGVGQPQHF.

The chain has TRBV19 and TRBJ1-2, with 11 bases that match TRBD1. The CDR3 extends over 14 amino acids. J lost 7 bases, V lost 1 base, and 2 bases had no gene match. Germline CDR1 reads LNHDA; CDR2 reads SQIVND (reference sequence). The CDR3 coding sequence is TGTGCCAGTAGTATAGGGACAGGGGGCCGTGGCTACACCTTC. Its translation is CASSIGTGGRGYTF.

Here the CDR3 DNA reads TGTGCCAGCAGTGACAGAATAAATCAGCCCCAGCATTTT. Translating it yields CASSDRINQPQHF. J is TRBJ1-5 and V is TRBV2; D uncertain. The germline gives CDR1 SNHLY, CDR2 FYNNEI. Trimming removed 3 bases from V and 4 bases from J, with 7 bases in between. This CDR3 region has 13 residues.

The chain combines TRBV2 with TRBJ2-5; D is unclear. The CDR3 loop spans 13 amino acids. Deletions cut 1 base from V and 4 bases from J, with 7 bases between. The germline V gene encodes CDR1 SNHLY and CDR2 FYNNEI. This CDR3 reads CASSEESGETQYF. CDR3 sequence (DNA): TGTGCCAGCAGTGAAGAGTCCGGAGAGACCCAGTACTTC.

The chain has TRBV12-3 or TRBV12-4 and TRBJ1-4, with no clear D. The germline V and J ends were trimmed by 3 bases and 6 bases, with 5 bases remaining between them. This CDR3 has 12 amino acids. This CDR3 reads CASSFRDEKLFF. CDR3 coding DNA: TGTGCCAGCAGTTTCCGAGATGAAAAACTGTTTTTT.

The DNA of the CDR3 is TGCAGTGCCAGGAACGCGGTTGATTCACCCCTCCACTTT. Translation gives CSARNAVDSPLHF. The genes are TRBV20-1 and TRBJ1-6; D unclear. V was clipped by 6 bases and J by 8 bases, with 14 bases between them. Germline lookup yields CDR1 DFQATT and CDR2 SNEGSKA (reference sequence). The CDR3 extends over 13 amino acids.

This chain joins TRBV11-2 and TRBJ2-6; 8 positions agree with TRBD2. Per the germline V gene, CDR1 is SGHAT and CDR2 is FQNNGV. The CDR3 has 18 residues. V shed 8 bases, J shed 0 bases, and the junction held 12 bases outside the gene matches. The CDR3 sequence: CASGTGLALFSGANVLTF. The DNA for the CDR3 is TGTGCCAGCGGGACCGGACTAGCTCTTTTCTCTGGGGCCAACGTCCTGACTTTC.

This chain joins TRBV7-8 and TRBJ1-1; a possible D gene is TRBD1 (6 bases). Germline loops: CDR1 SGHVS, CDR2 FQNEAQ. This CDR3 is 15 amino acids long. V lost 5 bases and J lost 4, with 17 bases in between. The CDR3 DNA is TGTGCCAGCAGCCGTGGCCGGGGGGCGAGCACTGAAGCTTTCTTT. As protein: CASSRGRGASTEAFF.

In its sample, this clonotype was seen once. The chain recombines TRBV20-1 with TRBJ1-2, with 9 bases aligning to TRBD1. CDR1 is DFQATT and CDR2 is SNEGSKA in the germline V gene (reference sequence). Trimming removed 4 bases from V and 6 bases from J; junction bases left unmatched: 6. This CDR3 contains 13 residues. This chain's CDR3 is CSAKGQGYDGYTF. DNA for the CDR3: TGCAGTGCTAAGGGACAGGGATATGATGGCTACACCTTC.

The V and J genes are TRBV20-1 and TRBJ2-5; the match to TRBD2 covers 8 bases. The CDR3 totals 14 residues. Germline trimming cut 1 base from V and 2 bases from J; bases unmatched to any gene: 3. Germline V gives CDR1 DFQATT, CDR2 SNEGSKA (reference sequence). CDR3 bases: TGCAGTGCTAGAGCGGGGGGGCTTCAAGAGACCCAGTACTTC. Translated, it gives CSARAGGLQETQYF.

CDR3 nucleotides: TGTGCCACCAGCACGACAGGAAGGCGGGGGGGCAGAGAGACCCAGTACTTC. Protein product: CATSTTGRRGGRETQYF. The chain carries TRBV15 and TRBJ2-5; 9 positions match TRBD2. This CDR3 comprises 17 residues. Trimming took 4 bases from V and 4 from J; bases not matched to a gene: 13. Germline V gene sequence: CDR1 LNHNV, CDR2 YYDKDF (reference sequence).

The genes are TRBV15 and TRBJ2-5; D is perhaps TRBD2 (7 bases). V lost 7 bases and J lost 5, with 20 bases in between. This CDR3 contains 15 residues. CDR1 is LNHNV, CDR2 YYDKDF, per germline (reference sequence). CDR3 coding DNA: TGTGCCACCACCGCGTCGGGGGGCCGAGGGGAGACCCAGTACTTC. This translates into CATTASGGRGETQYF.